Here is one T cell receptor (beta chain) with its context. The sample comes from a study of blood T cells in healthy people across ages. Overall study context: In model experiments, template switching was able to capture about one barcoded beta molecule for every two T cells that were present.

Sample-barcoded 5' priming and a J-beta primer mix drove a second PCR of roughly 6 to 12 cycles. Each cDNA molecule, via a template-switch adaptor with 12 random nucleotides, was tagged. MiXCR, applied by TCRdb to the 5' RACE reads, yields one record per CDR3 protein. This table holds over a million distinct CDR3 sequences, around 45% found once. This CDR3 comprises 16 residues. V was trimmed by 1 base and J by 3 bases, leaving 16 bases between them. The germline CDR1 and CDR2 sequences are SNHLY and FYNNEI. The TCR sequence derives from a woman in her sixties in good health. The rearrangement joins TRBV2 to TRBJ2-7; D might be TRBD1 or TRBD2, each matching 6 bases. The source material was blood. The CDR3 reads CASSEGGPSDLYEQYF. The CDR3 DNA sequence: TGTGCCAGCAGTGAAGGGGGGCCTAGCGACCTCTACGAGCAGTACTTC.